Listed here are 17 T cell receptor beta chains from one sample, sequenced in a study of identical twins. TCRdb itself ran the 5' RACE reads through MiXCR, one entry per CDR3 protein. The sample lists about 340,000 distinct CDR3 sequences; roughly 9% were seen once. Sequenced material: naive T cells sorted from blood. The receptors derive from a woman between 50 and 59 years old in good health.

A word on this clonotype: With a much larger clone just one base away, this may be a read error. The chain links TRBV7-8 to TRBJ2-3; D might be TRBD1 or TRBD2, each matching 5 bases. The CDR3 sequence is 15 residues long. Germline assignment: CDR1 SGHVS and CDR2 FQNEAQ. The CDR3 DNA is TGTCCCAGCAGCCTTACTAGGGGAAGCACAGATACGCAGTATTTT. The encoded protein is CPSSLTRGSTDTQYF. The full variable domain, in which reference TRBV7-8 and TRBJ2-3 provide the parts outside the CDR3, is GAGVSQSPRYKVAKRGQDVALRCDPISGHVSLFWYQQALGQGPEFLTYFQNEAQLDKSGLPSDRFFAERPEGSVSTLKIQRTQQEDSAVYLCPSSLTRGSTDTQYFGPGTRLTVL.

The chain recombines TRBV12-3 or TRBV12-4 with TRBJ2-6, with 10 bases that match TRBD1. CDR3 length: 16 amino acids. The ends lost 7 bases at V and 2 bases at J; junction bases unmatched: 5. CDR3 sequence (DNA): TGTGCCAGCACTATCGACAGGGGGCCTGGGGCCAACGTCCTGACTTTC. This gives the protein CASTIDRGPGANVLTF.

This chain connects TRBV5-4 to TRBJ2-1, with D perhaps assigned TRBD1 or TRBD2 (6 bases each). The CDR3 is 15 amino acids. The V end was cut by 0 bases, the J end by 8 bases, with 15 bases between. In germline, CDR1 is SGHNT, CDR2 YYREEE (reference sequence). The chain's CDR3 is CASSLAWGAQDEQFF. CDR3 nucleotide sequence: TGTGCCAGCAGCTTGGCCTGGGGGGCGCAGGATGAGCAGTTCTTC.

In its sample, this clonotype was seen many times. The chain links TRBV12-3 or TRBV12-4 to TRBJ2-1; D unresolved. This CDR3 has 14 amino acids. V was trimmed by 7 bases and J by 0 bases, leaving 10 bases between them. The CDR3 loop is CASINGGSYNEQFF. The CDR3 bases are TGTGCCAGCATTAACGGTGGCTCCTACAATGAGCAGTTCTTC.

J is TRBJ2-3 and V is TRBV5-1; TRBD1 might be the D (6 bases). There are 16 residues in the CDR3. The germline CDR1 and CDR2 sequences are SGHRS and YFSETQ. Trimming took off 4 bases at V and 1 base at J, with 16 bases between the two ends. The CDR3 DNA reads TGCGCCAGCAGCCCCAATCAGGGGTATGGCACAGATACGCAGTATTTT. It codes for CASSPNQGYGTDTQYF.

Regarding this clonotype: A read error may account for a junction end that differs from germline. The rearrangement uses TRBV7-7 and TRBJ2-2; D ambiguous. Germline V gene lookup returns CDR1 SSHAT and CDR2 FNYEAQ (reference sequence). This CDR3 has 15 residues. Here the CDR3 reads CASSLEVGSTGELFF. For the CDR3, the DNA is TGTGCTAGCAGCTTAGAGGTGGGGTCCACCGGGGAGCTGTTTTTT.

The J gene is TRBJ1-6, the V gene TRBV23-1; perhaps TRBD1 as D (5 bases). TRBV23-1 is flagged as an ORF with uncertain function. CDR3 length: 18 residues. With 4 bases removed from V and 0 bases from J, the gap between germline ends came to 16 bases. As DNA, the CDR3 is TGCGCCAGCAGTCCCAGAACAGGTCTTAGCTCCTATAATTCACCCCTCCACTTT. This translates into CASSPRTGLSSYNSPLHF.

The chain couples TRBV9 to TRBJ1-1; D might be TRBD1 (5 bases). With 1 base removed from V and 5 bases from J, the gap between germline ends came to 12 bases. Looked up from germline, CDR1 is SGDLS and CDR2 is YYNGEE. CDR3 length: 14 residues. The CDR3 reads CASSVSFRVTEAFF. CDR3 bases: TGTGCCAGCAGCGTAAGCTTCAGGGTGACTGAAGCTTTCTTT.

This clonotype was detected ten times or more. CDR3 loop: CASSLGQPNTEAFF. The CDR3 DNA is TGCGCCAGCAGCTTGGGACAGCCAAACACTGAAGCTTTCTTT. The J gene is TRBJ1-1, the V gene TRBV5-1; D may be TRBD1 (5 bases). Trimming shortened V by 0 bases and J by 2 bases, and 8 bases separated the two germline ends. Germline V gives CDR1 SGHRS, CDR2 YFSETQ. The CDR3 length is 14 residues.

The table lists this clonotype with many counts. The chain combines TRBV5-1 with TRBJ2-3, with 11 bases identical to TRBD2. Losses at the gene ends were 5 bases for V and 2 bases for J; bases not matched to a gene: 10. Germline lookup yields CDR1 SGHRS and CDR2 YFSETQ. The CDR3 totals 17 residues. CDR3 sequence (DNA): TGCGCCAGCAGGGTCACGCTGACTAGCGGGGTCACAGATACGCAGTATTTT. This encodes CASRVTLTSGVTDTQYF.

This clonotype was picked up many times. The chain has TRBV12-3 or TRBV12-4 and TRBJ2-2; D might be TRBD1 (5 bases). V gave up 7 bases and J gave up 2 bases, with 8 bases separating them. This CDR3 comprises 13 residues. The CDR3 DNA reads as TGTGCCAGCAAAGGGGTCAACACCGGGGAGCTGTTTTTT. Its translation is CASKGVNTGELFF.

In this sample, this clonotype turned up a few times. The chain couples TRBV12-3 or TRBV12-4 to TRBJ2-7, with D possibly TRBD2 on 5 matching bases. The length of the CDR3 is 15 residues. V was shortened by 7 bases and J by 4 bases, with 20 bases between the two germline ends. The CDR3 sequence: CASTQRASGKYEQYF. The CDR3 DNA reads as TGTGCCAGCACACAGAGGGCATCTGGTAAATACGAGCAGTACTTC.

This chain links TRBV10-1 with TRBJ1-4; D perhaps matches TRBD1 (5 bases). The CDR3 runs 13 residues. V shed 11 bases and J shed 3 bases, with 13 bases lying between them. Looked up from germline, CDR1 is WNHNN and CDR2 is SYGVQD (reference sequence). CDR3 in DNA: TGCGCCTCGCAACGAGGGGCTAATGAAAAACTGTTTTTT. This sequence encodes CASQRGANEKLFF.

This clonotype was observed a few times. In DNA form, the CDR3 reads TGCGCCAGCAGCCCTGGGGAGGGCGTGGGCACTGAAGCTTTCTTT. Its protein product is CASSPGEGVGTEAFF. This sequence joins TRBV4-1 and TRBJ1-1; D is uncertain. Germline V CDR1 and CDR2: MGHRA, YSYEKL. The V and J ends lost 4 bases and 4 bases respectively, with 16 bases between them. The CDR3 runs to 15 residues.

V is TRBV3-1 and J is TRBJ2-7; D perhaps matches TRBD2 (6 bases). CDR1 is LGHDT and CDR2 is YNNKEL in the germline V gene (reference sequence). V was trimmed by 4 bases and J by 2 bases, leaving 12 bases between them. The CDR3 runs to 14 residues. The CDR3 here is CASSRDGGPYEQYV. CDR3 DNA: TGTGCCAGCAGCCGCGACGGAGGGCCCTACGAGCAGTACGTC.

This clonotype was counted between two and nine times. CDR3 residues: CASRPPTGELFF. Here the CDR3 DNA reads TGTGCCAGCAGGCCCCCGACCGGGGAGCTGTTTTTT. The genes are TRBV3-1 and TRBJ2-2; D not certain. CDR3 length: 12 amino acids. Deletions cut 6 bases from V and 5 bases from J, with 7 bases between. Germline-derived CDR1 and CDR2 are LGHDT and YNNKEL (reference sequence).

The gene calls are TRBV12-3 or TRBV12-4 and TRBJ2-1; 10 nucleotides agree with TRBD1. The V segment lost 3 bases and the J segment 6 bases; nucleotides outside the gene matches: 11. CDR3 size: 17 residues. Here the CDR3 DNA reads TGTGCCAGCAGTTTGATAGGGGGACAGGGGCCTCCCAATGAGCAGTTCTTC. The encoded protein is CASSLIGGQGPPNEQFF.